This passage covers 29 T cell receptor beta chains from one sample sequenced in a study of blood T cell repertoires in COVID-19. The table came from immunoSEQ multiplex PCR; TCRdb's copy has only in-frame clones and leaves some out. There are about 150,000 clones in the sample; approximately 85% occur only once, and 0.63% lies in the top ten. The sequenced material came from peripheral blood. The receptors come from a man aged 55 to 70 with COVID-19, enrolled during active disease.

The chain carries TRBV15 and TRBJ1-3; the D gene is possibly TRBD1 (6 bases). Germline V gives CDR1 LNHNV, CDR2 YYDKDF (reference sequence). The CDR3 totals 14 residues. Trimming took off 6 bases at V and 3 bases at J, with 12 bases between the two ends. The CDR3 reads CATSEGVGGNTIYF. The CDR3 bases are TGTGCCACCAGTGAGGGGGTTGGTGGAAACACCATATATTTT.

This clone was counted a single time. The chain uses TRBV30 and TRBJ2-7; D perhaps matches TRBD1 (5 bases). The ends were cut back, 4 bases at V and 0 bases at J, with 7 bases in the middle. This CDR3 has 12 residues. Germline values: CDR1 GTSNPN, CDR2 SVGIG (reference sequence). CDR3 residues: CAWKDNSYEQYF. The CDR3 DNA follows: TGTGCCTGGAAGGACAACTCCTACGAGCAGTACTTC.

The chain links TRBV6-5 to TRBJ1-2; D uncertain. CDR3 length: 13 residues. V dropped 8 bases and J dropped 4 bases, with 14 bases sitting between them. Germline V lookup: CDR1 MNHEY, CDR2 SVGAGI. The CDR3 here is CASYGVNPYGYTF. The CDR3 DNA is TGTGCCAGCTACGGGGTTAATCCCTATGGCTACACCTTC.

The chain uses TRBV6-5 and TRBJ1-2; perhaps TRBD1 as D (6 bases). There are 13 residues in the CDR3. The V gene's germline CDR1 is MNHEY and CDR2 SVGAGI. V was pared by 2 bases and J by 9 bases, with 13 bases between. This CDR3 reads CASSYEGVDSYTF. In DNA form, the CDR3 reads TGTGCCAGCAGTTACGAGGGGGTGGATAGCTACACCTTC.

The chain carries TRBV30 and TRBJ1-5, with 12 bases that match TRBD1. J gave up 2 bases and V 0 bases, and 2 bases lay outside the gene matches. Germline V CDR1 and CDR2: GTSNPN, SVGIG (reference sequence). This CDR3 is 16 amino acids long. The CDR3 region has the DNA TGTGCCTGGAGTGTTGGGACAGGGGGCGGCAATCAGCCCCAGCATTTT. Translated, it gives CAWSVGTGGGNQPQHF. Variable domain in full (rest from reference TRBV30 and TRBJ1-5): SQTIHQWPATLVQPVGSPLSLECTVEGTSNPNLYWYRQAAGRGLQLLFYSVGIGQISSEVPQNLSASRPQDRQFILSSKKLLLSDSGFYLCAWSVGTGGGNQPQHFGDGTRLSIL.

This clone was observed once. V gene TRBV11-3 combines with J gene TRBJ2-1, with 10 bases matching TRBD2. V lost 3 bases to trimming and J lost 2 bases; unmatched junction nucleotides: 1. The CDR3 length is 15 residues. Germline CDR1 SGHNT, CDR2 YENEEA. The CDR3 coding sequence is TGTGCCAGCAGCTTTAGCGGGGGGACCTACAATGAGCAGTTCTTC. It specifies CASSFSGGTYNEQFF.

This chain connects TRBV9 to TRBJ2-5, with D possibly TRBD2 on 6 matching bases. This CDR3 is 15 amino acids long. Germline V lookup: CDR1 SGDLS, CDR2 YYNGEE. Trimming cost V 6 bases and J 0 bases, with 15 bases left between them. CDR3 bases: TGTGCCAGCACCCCCCTCGGCGGGAACCAAGAGACCCAGTACTTC. Translating gives CASTPLGGNQETQYF.

This clone occurred once. The V call is TRBV7-2, the J call TRBJ2-1; 9 nucleotides match TRBD1. J was trimmed by 2 bases and V by 1 base; bases with no gene match: 3. This CDR3 spans 16 amino acids. Germline loops: CDR1 SGHTA, CDR2 FQGNSA. This chain's CDR3 is CASSLVGTGTYNEQFF. The CDR3, as DNA: TGTGCCAGCAGCTTAGTGGGGACAGGGACCTACAATGAGCAGTTCTTC.

The genes are TRBV5-1 and TRBJ1-1, with D possibly TRBD1 on 5 matching bases. Per the germline V gene, CDR1 is SGHRS and CDR2 is YFSETQ. The CDR3 sequence is 15 residues long. V lost 0 bases and J 4 bases, leaving 13 bases between the germline ends. In DNA, the CDR3 is TGCGCCAGCAGCTTGGTTGGGACCGGGGGCACTGAAGCTTTCTTT. Translation: CASSLVGTGGTEAFF.

The chain is built from TRBV19 and TRBJ1-3; TRBD1 aligns across 9 bases. J was trimmed by 4 bases and V by 4 bases; bases with no gene match: 8. This CDR3 comprises 16 residues. The germline gives CDR1 LNHDA, CDR2 SQIVND (reference sequence). CDR3 DNA sequence: TGTGCCAGTAGTACCCGGACAGGGGTCATCGGAAACACCATATATTTT. It encodes CASSTRTGVIGNTIYF.

This chain joins TRBV27 and TRBJ1-2, with a weak D call TRBD1 (6 bases). Germline CDR1 is MNHEY and CDR2 is SMNVEV (reference sequence). The CDR3 spans 13 residues. V shed 2 bases and J shed 8 bases, with 12 bases lying between them. In nucleotides, the CDR3 is TGTGCCAGCAGTTTAAACAGGGCTAACGGCTACACCTTC. This sequence encodes CASSLNRANGYTF.

The V and J genes are TRBV15 and TRBJ2-5, with 7 bases aligning to TRBD1. Trimming at V came to 1 base and at J to 1 base, leaving 0 bases not matched to a gene. Germline assignment: CDR1 LNHNV and CDR2 YYDKDF (reference sequence). This CDR3 has 14 residues. In DNA form, the CDR3 reads TGTGCCACCAGCAGAGGGGACAGCCAAGAGACCCAGTACTTC. Translated: CATSRGDSQETQYF.

The genes are TRBV28 and TRBJ1-1; 7 nucleotides match TRBD1. This CDR3 region has 12 residues. The germline V gene encodes CDR1 MDHEN and CDR2 SYDVKM. Unmatched junction bases numbered 3, after V lost 6 bases and J lost 5 bases. The CDR3 region is CASRIQGTEAFF. The DNA for the CDR3 is TGTGCCAGCAGGATACAGGGGACTGAAGCTTTCTTT.

CDR3 coding DNA: TGCGCCACCCCTCCAGATACGCAGTATTTT. This codes for CATPPDTQYF. J is TRBJ2-3 and V is TRBV10-1, with unresolved D. V lost 10 bases and J lost 4, with 6 bases in between. The CDR3 covers 10 residues. Germline CDR1 is WNHNN and CDR2 is SYGVQD (reference sequence).

The J gene is TRBJ1-6, the V gene TRBV6-5; 11 bases line up with TRBD1. With V trimmed by 0 bases and J by 9 bases, 4 bases remained unmatched. The CDR3 contains 16 residues. The germline gives CDR1 MNHEY, CDR2 SVGAGI. The chain's CDR3 is CASSYSTGQGGSPLHF. The CDR3 DNA reads as TGTGCCAGCAGTTACTCGACGGGACAGGGGGGTTCACCCCTCCACTTT.

V usage is TRBV9 and J usage is TRBJ1-3; 8 bases agree with TRBD1. CDR1 is SGDLS and CDR2 is YYNGEE in the germline V gene. The CDR3 length is 15 residues. Trimming at V came to 2 bases and at J to 4 bases, leaving 5 bases not matched to a gene. In nucleotides, the CDR3 is TGTGCCAGCAGCGTCCAGGGGGCGCCGGGAAACACCATATATTTT. Protein product: CASSVQGAPGNTIYF.

The J gene is TRBJ2-3, the V gene TRBV7-3; the D is unclear. Germline CDR1 SGHTA, CDR2 FQGTGA. V was pared by 2 bases and J by 7 bases, with 13 bases between. CDR3 length: 14 amino acids. For the CDR3, the DNA is TGTGCCAGCAGCTTAGGAGCATTTGAAAATACGCAGTATTTT. Translating gives CASSLGAFENTQYF.

This rearrangement joins TRBV28 to TRBJ1-5; D not certain. Germline V gene data show CDR1 as MDHEN and CDR2 as SYDVKM. Trimming took 2 bases from V and 3 from J, leaving 8 bases between them. The CDR3 totals 14 residues. The CDR3 DNA follows: TGTGCCAGCAGTTTAAGTCAGAACAATCAGCCCCAGCATTTT. Amino acid sequence: CASSLSQNNQPQHF.

The rearrangement uses TRBV19 and TRBJ1-5, with no clear D. V lost 3 bases to trimming and J lost 0 bases, with 9 bases between them. Looked up from germline, CDR1 is LNHDA and CDR2 is SQIVND (reference sequence). The CDR3 spans 15 residues. The DNA of the CDR3 is TGTGCCAGTAGTATCCTCCAGTATAGCAATCAGCCCCAGCATTTT. Translated, it gives CASSILQYSNQPQHF. The whole variable domain, remainder taken from reference TRBV19 and TRBJ1-5, is DGGITQSPKYLFRKEGQNVTLSCEQNLNHDAMYWYRQDPGQGLRLIYYSQIVNDFQKGDIAEGYSVSREKKESFPLTVTSAQKNPTAFYLCASSILQYSNQPQHFGDGTRLSIL.

The rearrangement links TRBV28 to TRBJ1-2; D is unclear. CDR1 is MDHEN and CDR2 is SYDVKM in the germline V gene. The CDR3 length is 12 residues. V lost 4 bases and J lost 11, with 14 bases in between. CDR3 amino acids: CASSSPGTIYTF. The CDR3 coding sequence is TGTGCCAGCAGTTCACCGGGAACGATTTACACCTTC.

The CDR3 DNA reads TGTGCCAGCAGAGGAGGGGCCACTGAAGCTTTCTTT. Translation gives CASRGGATEAFF. The V gene is TRBV5-6, the J gene TRBJ1-1; perhaps TRBD1 as D (5 bases). The germline gives CDR1 SGHDT, CDR2 YYEEEE. This CDR3 is built from 12 residues. V dropped 5 bases and J dropped 4 bases, with 9 bases sitting between them. Full variable domain (rest looked up from reference TRBV5-6 and TRBJ1-1): DAGVTQSPTHLIKTRGQQVTLRCSPKSGHDTVSWYQQALGQGPQFIFQYYEEEERQRGNFPDRFSGHQFPNYSSELNVNALLLGDSALYLCASRGGATEAFFGQGTRLTVV.

This sequence joins TRBV3-1 (or the pseudogene TRBV3-2) and TRBJ2-6; D unclear. There are 13 residues in the CDR3. CDR1 is LGHDT and CDR2 is YNNKEL in the germline V gene (reference sequence). Trimming took off 8 bases at V and 4 bases at J, with 9 bases between the two ends. DNA for the CDR3: TGTGCCAGCTACTCGCAAGGGGCCAACGTCCTGACTTTC. Translated: CASYSQGANVLTF.

The chain is built from TRBV28 and TRBJ2-5; weak D call: TRBD2 (7 bases). The V end was cut by 6 bases, the J end by 2 bases, with 16 bases between. The CDR3 length is 15 residues. The germline V gene has CDR1 MDHEN and CDR2 SYDVKM. The CDR3 loop reads CASRPGGLPQETQYF. The CDR3 bases are TGTGCCAGCAGACCGGGGGGCTTACCACAAGAGACCCAGTACTTC.

CDR3 amino acids: CASSLELAQEAFF. CDR3 coding DNA: TGTGCCAGCAGTTTAGAATTGGCCCAAGAAGCTTTCTTT. The gene calls are TRBV28 and TRBJ1-1, with unresolved D. The CDR3 length is 13 residues. Between the trimmed V and J ends, which lost 2 bases and 8 bases, there was a span of 12 bases. Germline assignment: CDR1 MDHEN and CDR2 SYDVKM.

In nucleotides, the CDR3 is TGTGCCAGCAGTTTATCGCGGCTTGGGGCTTTCTTT. It translates to CASSLSRLGAFF. The chain uses TRBV12-3 or TRBV12-4 and TRBJ1-1; D unclear. V was cut by 2 bases and J by 11 bases, with 12 bases left in between. This CDR3 region has 12 residues.

The chain links TRBV21-1 to TRBJ1-2; TRBD1 is taken as the D call from the table, unchecked against the DNA. TRBV21-1 represents a pseudogene. The CDR3 runs to 15 residues. The CDR3, as DNA: TGTGCCAGCAGCGAACCGGGACAGGATCACTATGGCTACACCTTC. Translation gives CASSEPGQDHYGYTF.

Details on this clone: The sample carries other DNA sequences with the same CDR3. This chain connects TRBV6-5 to TRBJ2-1; 11 nucleotides align to TRBD2. The trim removed 8 bases at V and 4 bases at J, leaving 4 bases unmatched. CDR3 length: 14 amino acids. In germline, CDR1 is MNHEY, CDR2 SVGAGI. CDR3 coding DNA: TGTGCCAGCGTCTTAGCGGGAGGGTACAATGAGCAGTTCTTC. Residues: CASVLAGGYNEQFF.

The V gene is TRBV7-2, the J gene TRBJ2-7, with no clear D. V dropped 1 base and J dropped 3 bases, with 4 bases sitting between them. CDR3 length: 12 amino acids. Germline assignment: CDR1 SGHTA and CDR2 FQGNSA. The chain's CDR3 is CASSLVFYEQYF. CDR3 DNA: TGTGCCAGCAGCTTAGTCTTCTACGAGCAGTACTTC.

This clone showed up just a few times. V gene TRBV7-3 combines with J gene TRBJ1-3, with D maybe TRBD1 (6 bases). This CDR3 is 13 amino acids long. The germline gives CDR1 SGHTA, CDR2 FQGTGA. With 2 bases removed from V and 4 bases from J, the gap between germline ends came to 6 bases. DNA for the CDR3: TGTGCCAGCAGCTTAGACAGGGGAAACACCATATATTTT. The encoded protein is CASSLDRGNTIYF.